These 13 T cell receptor beta chains were sequenced from one sample in a study of shared clonotypes between healthy human individuals. Profiled with immunoSEQ multiplex PCR; TCRdb holds only in-frame clones, not every one. The table includes approximately 1,500,000 clones, 95% to 99% detected once. Sequencing was performed on naive CD4+ T cells sorted from blood. Subset: CD45RA+ positively selected. The receptors were gathered from a man aged 25-40 years in good health.

The chain combines TRBV19 with TRBJ1-5, with D unresolved. Trimming removed 1 base from V and 2 bases from J, with 6 bases in between. The V gene's germline CDR1 is LNHDA and CDR2 SQIVND (reference sequence). The CDR3 spans 14 residues. For the CDR3, the DNA is TGTGCCAGTAGTATAGTGGCGGGCAATCAGCCCCAGCATTTT. Its translation: CASSIVAGNQPQHF.

The chain has TRBV5-1 and TRBJ2-7; 7 nucleotides match TRBD2. Germline CDR1 SGHRS, CDR2 YFSETQ. There are 16 residues in the CDR3. V lost 1 base, J lost 3 bases, and 10 bases stayed unmatched. CDR3 DNA sequence: TGCGCCAGCAGCTTGCGACCTAGCGGAGGTTTCTACGAGCAGTACTTC. It encodes CASSLRPSGGFYEQYF.

The chain has TRBV6-1 and TRBJ2-5; 7 bases agree with TRBD2. The CDR3 length is 13 residues. Trimming cost V 5 bases and J 2 bases; bases outside gene matches: 2. Per the germline V gene, CDR1 is MNHNS and CDR2 is SASEGT. The DNA of the CDR3 is TGTGCCAGCAGTTGGGGGGGACAAGAGACCCAGTACTTC. Protein: CASSWGGQETQYF.

The V gene is TRBV15, the J gene TRBJ2-5; possible D gene TRBD1, 7 bases. This CDR3 region has 14 residues. V lost 8 bases and J 4 bases, leaving 17 bases between the germline ends. Germline V gene lookup returns CDR1 LNHNV and CDR2 YYDKDF (reference sequence). CDR3 in amino acids: CATARQGGGETQYF. CDR3 coding DNA: TGTGCCACCGCAAGACAGGGAGGAGGAGAGACCCAGTACTTC.

V usage is TRBV5-1 and J usage is TRBJ2-1, with 11 bases matching TRBD2. The V gene end was trimmed by 4 bases and the J gene end by 9 bases; junction bases not matched to a gene: 6. Germline V gene data show CDR1 as SGHRS and CDR2 as YFSETQ. CDR3 size: 14 residues. Written as DNA, the CDR3 is TGCGCCAGCAGCCACGGACTAGCGGGTAGTGAGCAGTTCTTC. Translated: CASSHGLAGSEQFF.

The genes are TRBV29-1 and TRBJ1-1; D is undetermined. There are 12 residues in the CDR3. With 3 bases removed from V and 4 bases from J, the gap between germline ends came to 9 bases. The germline V gene has CDR1 SQVTM and CDR2 ANQGSEA. CDR3 loop: CSVDWVGTEAFF. CDR3 coding DNA: TGCAGCGTTGATTGGGTCGGCACTGAAGCTTTCTTT. Full variable domain (missing parts from reference TRBV29-1 and TRBJ1-1): SAVISQKPSRDICQRGTSLTIQCQVDSQVTMMFWYRQQPGQSLTLIATANQGSEATYESGFVIDKFPISRPNLTFSTLTVSNMSPEDSSIYLCSVDWVGTEAFFGQGTRLTVV.

The rearrangement joins TRBV27 to TRBJ2-7, with TRBD2 identical over 15 bases. V gave up 4 bases and J gave up 4 bases; unmatched junction bases: 2. The CDR3 sequence is 15 residues long. CDR1 and CDR2 (germline): MNHEY, SMNVEV (reference sequence). The CDR3 sequence: CASSSGTSGRYEQYF. Here the CDR3 DNA reads TGTGCCAGCAGTTCCGGGACTAGCGGGAGGTACGAGCAGTACTTC.

The rearrangement uses TRBV2 and TRBJ1-1, with D possibly matching TRBD1 (6 bases). Trimming removed 6 bases from V and 1 base from J, with 9 bases in between. Germline assignment: CDR1 SNHLY and CDR2 FYNNEI. This CDR3 spans 13 amino acids. The CDR3 region has the DNA TGTGCCAGCAGAGAGACAGGGAACACTGAAGCTTTCTTT. Its protein is CASRETGNTEAFF.

This chain joins TRBV5-4 and TRBJ1-1; D unresolved. The V end was cut by 0 bases, the J end by 3 bases, with 12 bases between. Germline assignment: CDR1 SGHNT and CDR2 YYREEE (reference sequence). The CDR3 extends over 15 amino acids. The DNA for the CDR3 is TGTGCCAGCAGCTTGGGCAGGAATTCGTACACTGAAGCTTTCTTT. Its translation: CASSLGRNSYTEAFF.

The rearrangement joins TRBV25-1 to TRBJ2-1, with D perhaps being TRBD1 or TRBD2 (5 bases each). Germline V gene sequence: CDR1 MGHDK, CDR2 SYGVNS. The CDR3 covers 14 residues. Trimming removed 4 bases at V and 6 bases at J, with 13 bases between. CDR3 sequence: CASSGPGRLNEQFF. The CDR3, as DNA: TGTGCCAGCAGTGGCCCGGGACGGCTCAATGAGCAGTTCTTC. The whole variable domain, remainder taken from reference TRBV25-1 and TRBJ2-1, is EADIYQTPRYLVIGTGKKITLECSQTMGHDKMYWYQQDPGMELHLIHYSYGVNSTEKGDLSSESTVSRIRTEHFPLTLESARPSHTSQYLCASSGPGRLNEQFFGPGTRLTVL.

The gene calls are TRBV29-1 and TRBJ2-3, with a possible D match to TRBD1 (5 bases). The germline V and J ends were trimmed by 6 bases and 0 bases, with 13 bases remaining between them. The CDR3 extends over 14 amino acids. Germline V gene lookup returns CDR1 SQVTM and CDR2 ANQGSEA. The CDR3 spells CSVRRGQSTDTQYF. The DNA for the CDR3 is TGCAGCGTCAGAAGGGGCCAGAGCACAGATACGCAGTATTTT.

The V and J genes are TRBV4-3 and TRBJ2-7; the D gene is possibly TRBD2 (5 bases). CDR1 and CDR2 from the germline V gene are LGHNA and YSLEER. This CDR3 has 13 residues. With 6 bases removed from V and 0 bases from J, the gap between germline ends came to 9 bases. CDR3 residues: CASREAASYEQYF. In DNA, the CDR3 is TGCGCCAGCAGGGAGGCGGCCTCCTACGAGCAGTACTTC.

V and J are TRBV28 and TRBJ2-1; the D is unclear. There are 14 residues in the CDR3. CDR1 MDHEN and CDR2 SYDVKM come from the germline V gene. The V and J ends lost 2 bases and 6 bases respectively, with 11 bases between them. The CDR3 DNA reads TGTGCCAGCAGTTTAAAGTGGGCAGGCAATGAGCAGTTCTTC. Its protein is CASSLKWAGNEQFF.